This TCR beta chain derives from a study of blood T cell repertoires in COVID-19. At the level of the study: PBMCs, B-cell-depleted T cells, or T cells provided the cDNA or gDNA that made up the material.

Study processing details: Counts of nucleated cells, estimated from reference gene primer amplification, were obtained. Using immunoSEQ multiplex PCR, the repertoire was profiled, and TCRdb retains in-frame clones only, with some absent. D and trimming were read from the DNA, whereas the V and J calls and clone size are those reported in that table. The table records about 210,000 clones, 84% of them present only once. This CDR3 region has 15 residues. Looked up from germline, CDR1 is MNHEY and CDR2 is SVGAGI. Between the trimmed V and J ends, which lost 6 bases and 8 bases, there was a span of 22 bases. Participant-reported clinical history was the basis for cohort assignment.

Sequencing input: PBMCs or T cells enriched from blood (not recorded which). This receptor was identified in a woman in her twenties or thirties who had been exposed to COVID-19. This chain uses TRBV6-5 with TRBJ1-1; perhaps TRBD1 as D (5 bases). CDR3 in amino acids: CASRRDSTVFVEAFF. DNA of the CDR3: TGTGCCAGCAGACGCGACAGCACAGTCTTTGTCGAAGCTTTCTTT.